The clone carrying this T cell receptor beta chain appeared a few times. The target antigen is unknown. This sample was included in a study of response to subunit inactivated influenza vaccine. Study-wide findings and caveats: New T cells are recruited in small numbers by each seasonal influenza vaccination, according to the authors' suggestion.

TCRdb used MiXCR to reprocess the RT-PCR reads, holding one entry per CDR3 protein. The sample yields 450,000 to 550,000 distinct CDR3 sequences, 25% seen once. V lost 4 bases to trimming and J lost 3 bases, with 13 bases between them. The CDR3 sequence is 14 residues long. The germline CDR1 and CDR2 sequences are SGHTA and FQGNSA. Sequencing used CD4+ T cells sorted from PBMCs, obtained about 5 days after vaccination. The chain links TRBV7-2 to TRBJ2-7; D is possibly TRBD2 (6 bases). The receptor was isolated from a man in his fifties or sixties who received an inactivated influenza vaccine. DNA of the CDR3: TGTGCCAGCAGCTACGTTCGCGGGAACTACGAGCAGTACTTC. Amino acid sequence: CASSYVRGNYEQYF.